The clone carrying this T cell receptor beta chain showed up just a few times. What it binds is not known. V shed 6 bases and J shed 3 bases, with 15 bases lying between them. From germline, CDR1 is DFQATT and CDR2 SNEGSKA (reference sequence). CDR3 size: 13 residues. Each CDR3 protein gets one entry after TCRdb re-called the 5' RACE reads with MiXCR. The sample records 400,000 or so distinct CDR3 sequences, roughly 20% being singletons. This record belongs to a study of T-cell memory formation after mild COVID-19. Overall study: TCR clusters were mostly donor specific. The study's findings and limits: Cross-reactive memory seemingly joined, as some responding clones were found in pre-infection memory.

The rearrangement joins TRBV20-1 to TRBJ2-7; D is uncertain. The sample was PBMCs or a T cell subset sorted from them (not recorded which). The source is an adult woman who had mild COVID-19 (a few samples of this study predate the infection). Cell type and time point are not known. The CDR3 nucleotides read TGCAGTGCGCCTACCTCAGGCCTCTACGAGCAGTACTTC. This gives the protein CSAPTSGLYEQYF.